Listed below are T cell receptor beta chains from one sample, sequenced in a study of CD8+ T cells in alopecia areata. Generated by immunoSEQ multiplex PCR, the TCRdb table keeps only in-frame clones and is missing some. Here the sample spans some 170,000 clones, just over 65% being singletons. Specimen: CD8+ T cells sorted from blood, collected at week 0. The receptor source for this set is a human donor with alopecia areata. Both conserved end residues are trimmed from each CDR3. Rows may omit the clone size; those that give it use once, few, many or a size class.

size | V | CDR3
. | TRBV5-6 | ASSLAGTDYEQY
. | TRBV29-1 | SAARSRSYNEQF
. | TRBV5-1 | ASSSETETIEKLF
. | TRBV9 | ASSVRTGTNTGELF
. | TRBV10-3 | AIRRTDRTQETQY
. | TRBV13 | ASSMTGTPSPDTQY
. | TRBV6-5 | ASSYGARVHTGELF
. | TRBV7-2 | ASSHARASVWETQY
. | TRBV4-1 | ASSQAQGMAGETQY
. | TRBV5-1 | ASSLASGNEQY
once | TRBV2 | ASPGLAALQSASTDTQY
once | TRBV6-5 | ASQPGQRTQPQH
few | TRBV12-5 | ASALTSMFEQF
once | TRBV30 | AWSEGGYSQPQH
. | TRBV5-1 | ASSWSKVLLGELF
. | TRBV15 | ATSTRLHSNQPQH
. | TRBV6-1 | ASSEVPVNTEAF